These T cell receptor beta chains were read from a single sample in a study of shared clonotypes between healthy human individuals. Libraries were prepared by immunoSEQ multiplex PCR; TCRdb keeps only in-frame clonotypes and omits some of them. The data contain about 1.1 million clones, 70% to 85% of them singletons. The specimen sequenced was memory CD4+ T cells from PBMCs. The receptor set was obtained from a man between 18 and 29 years old in good health. Some clones in this sample may be carry-over from other donors' samples. Both conserved end residues are part of each CDR3. D genes are given only for firm matches. Only part of the rows carry a size: once, few, many, or a class if the clone is expanded.

TRBV7-3	NA	NA	TRBJ2-3	TGTGCCAGCAGCCGAAATCGAGATACGCAGTATTTT	CASSRNRDTQYF
TRBV9	TRBD1	many	TRBJ2-5	TGTGCCAGCAGCGTAGCTACTGGGACAGGGACTCAAGAGACCCAGTACTTC	CASSVATGTGTQETQYF
TRBV5-1	NA	NA	TRBJ1-2	TGCGCCAGCAGCGAGTGGGTTACTAACTATGGCTACACCTTC	CASSEWVTNYGYTF
TRBV27	NA	NA	TRBJ2-1	TGTGCCAGCAGTCCCGAACTAGCCTACAATGAGCAGTTCTTC	CASSPELAYNEQFF
TRBV6-6	NA	NA	TRBJ2-4	TGTGCCAGCAGTGAGTCGGGCAAAAACATTCAGTACTTC	CASSESGKNIQYF
TRBV2	NA	NA	TRBJ1-4	TGTGCCAGCAGTTCTACTGTGGGGTCGGCTAATGAAAAACTGTTTTTT	CASSSTVGSANEKLFF
TRBV30	NA	NA	TRBJ1-3	TGTGCAGTTGGTGGAAACACCATATATTTT	CAVGGNTIYF
TRBV7-9	TRBD2	NA	TRBJ2-2	TGTGCCAGCAGCCCGAGTCTAGCGGACACCGGGGAGCTGTTTTTT	CASSPSLADTGELFF
TRBV28	TRBD2	NA	TRBJ2-7	TGTGCCAGCAGTTCCCCGGGACTAGGGACCTACGAGCAGTACTTC	CASSSPGLGTYEQYF
TRBV6-5	NA	NA	TRBJ2-2	TGTGCCAGCAGTTACGGGAGTCGGGTCACCGGGGAGCTGTTTTTT	CASSYGSRVTGELFF
TRBV9	NA	NA	TRBJ2-1	TGTGCACCGCAGGCCAGCTCCTACAATGAGCAGTTCTTC	CAPQASSYNEQFF
TRBV19	TRBD1	NA	TRBJ1-1	TGTGCCAGTAGTACACTCGGACAGGGAAACACTGAAGCTTTCTTT	CASSTLGQGNTEAFF
TRBV11-2	TRBD1	NA	TRBJ2-5	TGTGCCAGCATGGTCCAGGGGGCACGGGAGACCCAGTACTTC	CASMVQGARETQYF
TRBV5-4	NA	NA	TRBJ2-7	TGTGCCAGCAGCTTGGCCGGACCCCACGAGCAGTACTTC	CASSLAGPHEQYF
TRBV29-1	NA	NA	TRBJ1-4	TGCAGCGTTGCCCGGCCGGGGGAAAAACTGTTTTTT	CSVARPGEKLFF
TRBV7-2	NA	NA	TRBJ2-5	TGTGCCAGCAGCTCTCACAGGGACACCCAGTACTTC	CASSSHRDTQYF
TRBV9	NA	NA	TRBJ2-3	TGTGCCAGCAGCGTAGAGCGGCTTGTCACAGATACGCAGTATTTT	CASSVERLVTDTQYF
TRBV19	TRBD1	few	TRBJ1-2	TGTGCCAGTAGTATCGTTCAGGGGGGCGCTGGCTACACCTTC	CASSIVQGGAGYTF
TRBV19	TRBD1	NA	TRBJ2-6	TGTGCCAGTAGTCGCGGACAGGGGGCCACTGGGGCCAACGTCCTGACTTTC	CASSRGQGATGANVLTF
TRBV5-1	NA	NA	TRBJ1-2	TGCGCCAGCAGCTTGGGTACGGGGGACTCTGGCTACACCTTC	CASSLGTGDSGYTF
TRBV5-5	NA	NA	TRBJ2-1	TGTGCCAGCAGCTACCCCGGGGCGAGTGGGAATGAGCAGTTCTTC	CASSYPGASGNEQFF
TRBV7-2	TRBD1	NA	TRBJ1-2	TGTGCCAGCAGCTTAGAAGACAGGGTGTACACCTTC	CASSLEDRVYTF
TRBV5-4	NA	NA	TRBJ1-5	TGTGCCAGCAGCTTGGGGGGCAGCACTAATCAGCCCCAGCATTTT	CASSLGGSTNQPQHF
TRBV28	TRBD1	NA	TRBJ2-4	TGTGCCAGCAGTCCACGGACAGGGGGGAACATTCAGTACTTC	CASSPRTGGNIQYF
TRBV7-9	NA	once	TRBJ2-1	TGTGCCAGCAGCTTTCGGGGTCCCTACAATGAGCAGTTCTTC	CASSFRGPYNEQFF
TRBV5-1	NA	NA	TRBJ2-3	TGCGCCAGCAGCTTGTACAACCACCGCCCAGATACGCAGTATTTT	CASSLYNHRPDTQYF
TRBV11-2	TRBD1	NA	TRBJ1-2	TGTGCCAGCAGCGCCGGACAGGGCTATGGCTACACCTTC	CASSAGQGYGYTF
TRBV6-5	NA	once	TRBJ1-2	TGTGCCAGCAGTTACTCATCCGGCAGTTATGGCTACACCTTC	CASSYSSGSYGYTF
TRBV6-6	NA	NA	TRBJ1-4	TGTGCCAGCAGTTACAGGGCTAGTGAAAAACTGTTTTTT	CASSYRASEKLFF
TRBV6-5	NA	NA	TRBJ2-1	TGTGCCAGCGGAACGGGCTATCCCTCCTACAATGAGCAGTTCTTC	CASGTGYPSYNEQFF
TRBV19	NA	NA	TRBJ2-2	TGTGCCAGTAGTATAGTAGGTAATGGGAGATACACCGGGGAGCTGTTTTTT	CASSIVGNGRYTGELFF
TRBV27	TRBD1	NA	TRBJ1-2	TGTGCCAGCCGATCTGAAACAACAGGGGCGGAATCCTATGGCTACACCTTC	CASRSETTGAESYGYTF
TRBV28	NA	many	TRBJ1-2	TGTGCCAGCACCCTACACGGGGCTATTCTTAACTATGGCTACACCTTC	CASTLHGAILNYGYTF
TRBV9	NA	NA	TRBJ2-7	TGTGCCAGCAGCGTAGTTGGTGGCTACGAGCAGTACTTC	CASSVVGGYEQYF
TRBV7-9	NA	NA	TRBJ1-2	TGTGCCAGCAGCTATCAAAGGAGCGGCTACACCTTC	CASSYQRSGYTF
TRBV11-2	NA	NA	TRBJ2-7	TGTGCCAGCACCCGGGGCCAGCCGCCTTACGAGCAGTACTTC	CASTRGQPPYEQYF
TRBV25-1	TRBD1	few	TRBJ2-5	TGTGCCAGCAGTCCGGACAGGGGAGAAGAGACCCAGTACTTC	CASSPDRGEETQYF
TRBV28	NA	once	TRBJ1-2	TGTGCCAGCAGCATGGCTGGGTACGGCTACACCTTC	CASSMAGYGYTF
TRBV27	NA	NA	TRBJ1-4	TGTGCCAGCAGTTACGACAGACGTAATGAAAAACTGTTTTTT	CASSYDRRNEKLFF
TRBV27	NA	NA	TRBJ2-7	TGTGCCAGCAGCTACGGACCCTGGCGCGAGCAGTACTTC	CASSYGPWREQYF
TRBV7-3	NA	NA	TRBJ2-2	TGTGCCAGCAGCTTAACGGCTAGCGCGATAAACACCGGGGAGCTGTTTTTT	CASSLTASAINTGELFF
TRBV7-9	NA	NA	TRBJ1-5	TGTGCCAGCAGCTCCGGGACACGGAGCAATCAGCCCCAGCATTTT	CASSSGTRSNQPQHF
TRBV5-4	NA	NA	TRBJ1-2	TGTGCCAGCAGCTTATTTTCGGGGGGCGGGAATGGCTACACCTTC	CASSLFSGGGNGYTF
TRBV2	TRBD1	NA	TRBJ1-5	TGTGCCAGCAGAGCCCTGACAGGGATGGGTCAGCCCCAGCATTTT	CASRALTGMGQPQHF
TRBV7-2	NA	many	TRBJ2-3	TGTGCCAGCAGCTTAGGGCCCCTCGGGGTGCAGTATTTT	CASSLGPLGVQYF
TRBV25-1	TRBD2	NA	TRBJ2-3	TGTGCCAGCAGTGCCAGCGGGAGGGGGAGCACAGATACGCAGTATTTT	CASSASGRGSTDTQYF
TRBV28	NA	NA	TRBJ2-1	TGTGCCATCCGGGGACCTCCGCCCCAGGATGAGCAGTTCTTC	CAIRGPPPQDEQFF
TRBV6-6	TRBD2	NA	TRBJ2-1	TGTGCCAGCCGCCGTGTAGGACTAGCGGGAGAGCAGTTCTTC	CASRRVGLAGEQFF
TRBV20-1	NA	NA	TRBJ1-6	TGCAGTGCTGGCGGGGTTTCACCCCTCCACTTT	CSAGGVSPLHF
TRBV4-1	NA	many	TRBJ2-6	TGCGCCAGCAGCCAAGATTCTGGGGCCAACGTCCTGACTTTC	CASSQDSGANVLTF
TRBV7-9	NA	once	TRBJ2-1	TGTGCCAGCAGCTTAGCCCTAGCGGAACAGGGGGAGCAGTTCTTC	CASSLALAEQGEQFF
TRBV5-6	NA	NA	TRBJ2-1	TGTGCCAGCAGCGGAGGGACAAGAGACAATGAGCAGTTCTTC	CASSGGTRDNEQFF
TRBV28	TRBD2	few	TRBJ2-1	TGTGCCAGCCGCGGGAGTTCGGATGAGCAGTTCTTC	CASRGSSDEQFF
TRBV29-1	NA	many	TRBJ1-2	TGCAGCGTTGAAGATGAGGGCAGGGCAGGCGGCTACACCTTC	CSVEDEGRAGGYTF
TRBV5-1	TRBD1	NA	TRBJ2-5	TGCGCCAGCAGCTTGGCCGGGACAGCACGGACCCAGTACTTC	CASSLAGTARTQYF